This T cell receptor beta chain emerged from a study of shared clonotypes between healthy human individuals. Study-wide results and caveats: Larger estimated richness was generally recorded for naive subsets relative to memory subsets. The low donor count limited represented genetic and exposure-history diversity.

The material for each subset, its genomic DNA, was split evenly across several immunoSEQ plates. Measured with immunoSEQ multiplex PCR; TCRdb has only the in-frame clones, and not every one. The sample carries about 2 million clones, about 95% recorded once. CD45RO-negative cells were positively selected for CCR7, leaving out terminally differentiated effector memory CD45RA+ cells. J lost 5 bases, V lost 0 bases, and 5 bases had no gene match. Germline V gene lookup returns CDR1 MGHRA and CDR2 YSYEKL. This CDR3 is built from 15 residues. Regarding this clone: Its matching antigen is unknown.

This TCR was sampled from a man younger than 35 in good health. Sequencing was performed on naive CD8+ T cells sorted from blood. The chain links TRBV4-1 to TRBJ1-2, with 8 nucleotides matching TRBD1. The CDR3 region is CASSQEGTGGYGYTF. CDR3 nucleotide sequence: TGCGCCAGCAGCCAAGAGGGAACAGGGGGGTATGGCTACACCTTC.